The next 6 T cell receptor beta chains were all read from a single sample in a study of cytomegalovirus exposure and HLA in healthy donors. The PCR ran on 60 Vbeta and 13 Jbeta primers. Sequenced by immunoSEQ multiplex PCR; TCRdb stores in-frame clones only, minus some. The sample includes about 160,000 clones, 75% of them seen just once. The sample was PBMCs. The source of these receptors is a woman aged 45-65 years in good health and CMV-seropositive.

V and J are TRBV6-6 and TRBJ1-1; TRBD1 aligns across 8 bases. CDR1 MNHNY and CDR2 SVGAGI come from the germline V gene (reference sequence). The junction had 7 bases not matched to a gene; V was cut back by 7 bases and J by 0 bases. The CDR3 is made up of 15 amino acids. This CDR3 reads CASTRQGRVNTEAFF. The CDR3 DNA reads TGTGCCAGCACCAGACAGGGGAGAGTGAACACTGAAGCTTTCTTT.

This chain uses TRBV5-1 with TRBJ2-3; 10 nucleotides agree with TRBD2. The CDR3 spans 17 residues. Trimming at V came to 3 bases and at J to 2 bases, leaving 9 bases not matched to a gene. Germline CDR1 reads SGHRS; CDR2 reads YFSETQ. The CDR3 protein is CASSYSGTSASTDTQYF. CDR3 in DNA: TGCGCCAGCAGCTACTCCGGGACTAGCGCCTCCACAGATACGCAGTATTTT.

The chain employs TRBV6-1 and TRBJ2-7, with TRBD1 matching 10 bases. V was pared by 5 bases and J by 4 bases, with 5 bases of the junction left unmatched. This CDR3 contains 14 residues. Germline CDR1 is MNHNS and CDR2 is SASEGT. CDR3 loop: CASSSRDRGYEQYF. In DNA form, the CDR3 reads TGTGCCAGCAGTTCCCGGGACAGGGGTTACGAGCAGTACTTC.

This chain uses TRBV7-6 with TRBJ1-5; D not resolved. The V gene's germline CDR1 is SGHVS and CDR2 FNYEAQ. The V end was cut by 8 bases, the J end by 3 bases, with 8 bases between. The CDR3 has 12 amino acids. CDR3 residues: CASGDYNQPQHF. As DNA, the CDR3 is TGTGCCAGCGGAGACTACAATCAGCCCCAGCATTTT.

The V gene is TRBV2, the J gene TRBJ2-5; the D gene is possibly TRBD1 (6 bases). CDR1 and CDR2 (germline): SNHLY, FYNNEI. The CDR3 is 14 amino acids. Deletions cut 6 bases from V and 4 bases from J, with 15 bases between. The CDR3 bases are TGTGCCAGCAGCTACACCGAAGGGGGAGAGACCCAGTACTTC. Protein product: CASSYTEGGETQYF.

The rearrangement joins TRBV5-4 to TRBJ2-2, with 8 positions matching TRBD2. With 4 bases clipped from V and 2 bases from J, the junction kept 1 base outside the gene matches. The CDR3 length is 14 residues. CDR1 and CDR2 (germline): SGHNT, YYREEE (reference sequence). Here the CDR3 DNA reads TGTGCCAGCAGCGCGGGGGGCAACACCGGGGAGCTGTTTTTT. Translation gives CASSAGGNTGELFF.